The present TCR beta chain was sequenced within a study of blood T cell repertoires in COVID-19. Germline trimming cut 5 bases from V and 3 bases from J; bases unmatched to any gene: 6. The V gene's germline CDR1 is MNHEY and CDR2 SVGAGI. The CDR3 is made up of 15 amino acids. TCRdb's table, derived via immunoSEQ multiplex PCR, lists solely in-frame clones and lacks some. The sample includes approximately 250,000 clones, around nine tenths of them seen just once. Sequencing was carried out using peripheral blood. The source is a middle-aged man with active or convalescent COVID-19. V and J are TRBV6-5 and TRBJ2-7; 11 bases are shared with TRBD1. The CDR3 reads CASSPRDRGDYEQYF. For the CDR3, the DNA is TGTGCCAGCAGTCCGAGGGACAGGGGGGACTACGAGCAGTACTTC.